The source of this TCR beta chain is a study of OX40 agonist ivuxolimab in advanced cancers. Study-level points and caveats: Some nonresponders likewise displayed low normalized T-cell clonal expansion. At 0.1 to 3.0 mg/kg, clonal expansion of CD4+ and CD8+ blood T cells had occurred by week 6.

On this clone: Antigen unknown.

Autoimmune disease history or systemic immunosuppression barred patients. The repertoire was sequenced with immunoSEQ multiplex PCR; TCRdb's copy has only in-frame clones and lacks some. The sample lists about 51,000 clones, roughly 80% occurring once. Sequencing used CD4+ or CD8+ T cells sorted from blood, obtained in a trial of the OX40 agonist ivuxolimab. The sequence derives from an adult with an advanced solid tumor such as melanoma, head and neck, liver or kidney cancer.

The CDR3 spells CASSVVEAGGTQYF. The CDR3 DNA reads TGTGCCAGCAGCGTAGTAGAAGCGGGGGGGACCCAGTACTTC. J is TRBJ2-5 and V is TRBV9; 9 nucleotides line up with TRBD2. This CDR3 spans 14 amino acids. V dropped 0 bases and J dropped 7; count of bases not matched to a gene: 4. Germline V gives CDR1 SGDLS, CDR2 YYNGEE. The full variable domain, its missing parts supplied by reference TRBV9 and TRBJ2-5, is DSGVTQTPKHLITATGQRVTLRCSPRSGDLSVYWYQQSLDQGLQFLIQYYNGEERAKGNILERFSAQQFPDLHSELNLSSLELGDSALYFCASSVVEAGGTQYFGPGTRLLVL.